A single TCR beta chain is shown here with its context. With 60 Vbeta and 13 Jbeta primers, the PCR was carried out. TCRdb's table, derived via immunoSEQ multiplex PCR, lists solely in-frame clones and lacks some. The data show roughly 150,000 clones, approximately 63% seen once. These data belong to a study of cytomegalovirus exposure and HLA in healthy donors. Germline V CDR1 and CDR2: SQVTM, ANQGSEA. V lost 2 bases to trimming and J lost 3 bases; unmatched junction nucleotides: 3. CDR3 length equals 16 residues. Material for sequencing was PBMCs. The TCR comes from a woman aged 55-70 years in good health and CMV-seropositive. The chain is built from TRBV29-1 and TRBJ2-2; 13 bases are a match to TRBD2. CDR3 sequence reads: CSVEKGLAGYTGELFF. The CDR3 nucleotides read TGCAGCGTTGAAAAGGGACTAGCGGGGTACACCGGGGAGCTGTTTTTT.